This T cell receptor (beta chain) emerged from a study of T cells in Graves' hyperthyroidism and ophthalmopathy. Germline CDR1 and CDR2: LNHNV and YYDKDF (reference sequence). This CDR3 region has 14 residues. Trimming left V 6 bases short and J 8 bases short, with 17 bases between. This clonotype has a count of ten or more. Amplification of TCR beta CDR3 regions used RNA as the template. First-round RT-PCR of the TCR CDR3 relied on the HTBI primer set. TCRdb re-derived calls from the multiplex PCR reads in MiXCR, one entry per CDR3 protein. Of over 350,000 distinct CDR3 sequences listed, approximately 18% are singletons.

The chain recombines TRBV15 with TRBJ2-1; no firm D call. Material: blood. This clonotype was obtained from a young man with Graves' ophthalmopathy. The CDR3 is CATRPTSDSHEQFF. The CDR3 DNA reads TGTGCCACCAGACCAACCTCAGATAGTCATGAGCAGTTCTTC.